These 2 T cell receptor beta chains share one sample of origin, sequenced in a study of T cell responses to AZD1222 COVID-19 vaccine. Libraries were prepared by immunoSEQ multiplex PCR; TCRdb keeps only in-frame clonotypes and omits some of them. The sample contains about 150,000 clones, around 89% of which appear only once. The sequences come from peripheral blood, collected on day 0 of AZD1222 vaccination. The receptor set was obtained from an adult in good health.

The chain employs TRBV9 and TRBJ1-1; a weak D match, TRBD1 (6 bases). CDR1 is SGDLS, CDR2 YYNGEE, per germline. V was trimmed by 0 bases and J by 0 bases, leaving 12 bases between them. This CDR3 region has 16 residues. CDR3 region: CASSVGTGPLNTEAFF. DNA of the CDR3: TGTGCCAGCAGCGTAGGTACAGGGCCCCTGAACACTGAAGCTTTCTTT. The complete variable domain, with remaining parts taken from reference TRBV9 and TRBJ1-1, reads DSGVTQTPKHLITATGQRVTLRCSPRSGDLSVYWYQQSLDQGLQFLIQYYNGEERAKGNILERFSAQQFPDLHSELNLSSLELGDSALYFCASSVGTGPLNTEAFFGQGTRLTVV.

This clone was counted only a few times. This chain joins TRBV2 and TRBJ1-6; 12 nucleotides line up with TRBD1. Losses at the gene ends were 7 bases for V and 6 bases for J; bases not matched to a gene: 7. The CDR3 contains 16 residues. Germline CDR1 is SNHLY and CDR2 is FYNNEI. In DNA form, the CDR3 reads TGTGCCAGCACCAGGGACAGGGGGCTGGGTAATTCACCCCTCCACTTT. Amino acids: CASTRDRGLGNSPLHF.